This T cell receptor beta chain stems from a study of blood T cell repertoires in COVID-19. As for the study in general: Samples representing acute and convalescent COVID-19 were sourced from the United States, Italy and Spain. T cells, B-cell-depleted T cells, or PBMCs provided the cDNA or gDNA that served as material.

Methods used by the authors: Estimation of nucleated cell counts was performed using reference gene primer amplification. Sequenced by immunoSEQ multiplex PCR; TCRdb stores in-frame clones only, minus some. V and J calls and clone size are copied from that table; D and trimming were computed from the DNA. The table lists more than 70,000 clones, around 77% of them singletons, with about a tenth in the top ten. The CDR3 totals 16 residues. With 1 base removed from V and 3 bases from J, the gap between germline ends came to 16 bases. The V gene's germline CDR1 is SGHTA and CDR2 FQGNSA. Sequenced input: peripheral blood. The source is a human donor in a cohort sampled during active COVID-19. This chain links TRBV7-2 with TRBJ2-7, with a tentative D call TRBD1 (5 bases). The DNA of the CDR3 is TGTGCCAGCAGCTTAGGTCGCTCGACAGCGTACTACGAGCAGTACTTC. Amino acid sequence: CASSLGRSTAYYEQYF.